Listed here is a single T cell receptor beta chain. In the PCR, 60 Vbeta and 13 Jbeta primers were used. TCRdb's copy holds only in-frame clones and misses some; the assay was immunoSEQ multiplex PCR. The data contain under 100,000 clones, around 77% of them singletons. This sample stems from a study of cytomegalovirus exposure and HLA in healthy donors. The study sampled nominally healthy donors, though unrecorded immune exposures were likely. Input material: PBMCs. This TCR was sampled from a man aged 50 to 59 in good health and CMV-seronegative.

The CDR3 DNA follows: TGTGCCAGCACCCTGGGGGCTCATGGCTACACCTTC. Protein sequence: CASTLGAHGYTF. The chain combines TRBV13 with TRBJ1-2; TRBD1 might be the D (6 bases). Deletions cut 7 bases from V and 6 bases from J, with 12 bases between. This CDR3 contains 12 residues. Germline loops: CDR1 PRHDT, CDR2 FYEKMQ (reference sequence).